These 8 T cell receptor beta chains share one sample of origin, sequenced in a study of chemoradiotherapy in HPV16-positive cancers. Clones were sequenced by immunoSEQ multiplex PCR, and TCRdb holds only the in-frame ones, with some missing. The sample has some 14,000 clones; around 70% are singletons. The material was obtained from a patient who underwent chemoradiotherapy. These receptor sequences come from a human donor with HPV-associated anogenital cancer.

The chain recombines TRBV28 with TRBJ2-1, with 10 bases lining up with TRBD1. Looked up from germline, CDR1 is MDHEN and CDR2 is SYDVKM. This CDR3 comprises 15 residues. The trim removed 6 bases at V and 7 bases at J, leaving 9 bases unmatched. The CDR3 protein is CASRRQGANSNEQFF. CDR3 DNA sequence: TGTGCCAGCAGGAGACAGGGGGCAAATAGTAATGAGCAGTTCTTC.

The chain links TRBV12-2 to TRBJ2-6. TRBV12-2 is termed a pseudogene. The CDR3 is 17 amino acids. The CDR3 DNA sequence: TGTGCAAGTCGCTTAGAACCCCCCTTTACTGGGGCCAACGTCCTGACTTTC. This sequence encodes CASRLEPPFTGANVLTF.

The rearrangement links TRBV7-9 to TRBJ1-2; tentatively, D is TRBD1 (6 bases). Trimming left V 5 bases short and J 1 base short, with 8 bases between. The V gene's germline CDR1 is SEHNR and CDR2 FQNEAQ (reference sequence). The CDR3 is 13 amino acids. The CDR3 DNA follows: TGTGCCAGCAGCCCACAGGGTAACTATGGCTACACCTTC. Its protein product is CASSPQGNYGYTF. Complete variable domain (other parts from reference TRBV7-9 and TRBJ1-2): DTGVSQNPRHKITKRGQNVTFRCDPISEHNRLYWYRQTLGQGPEFLTYFQNEAQLEKSRLLSDRFSAERPKGSFSTLEIQRTEQGDSAMYLCASSPQGNYGYTFGSGTRLTVV.

The rearrangement links TRBV2 to TRBJ2-5; D remains ambiguous. The CDR3 is 12 amino acids. The V end was cut by 5 bases, the J end by 11 bases, with 15 bases between. Germline V gives CDR1 SNHLY, CDR2 FYNNEI. Here the CDR3 DNA reads TGTGCCAGCAGTCCTGACACCTCCCTACAGTACTTC. Translating it yields CASSPDTSLQYF.

The chain combines TRBV9 with TRBJ2-1; the D is unclear. Germline V gene data show CDR1 as SGDLS and CDR2 as YYNGEE. CDR3 length: 15 amino acids. The V and J ends lost 0 bases and 3 bases respectively, with 10 bases between them. The CDR3 DNA is TGTGCCAGCAGCGTAGTAGGCGGTGACTACAATGAGCAGTTCTTC. Translation gives CASSVVGGDYNEQFF.

In its sample, this clone was seen once. The chain's CDR3 is CASSLWTGDTEAFF. The CDR3 DNA is TGTGCCAGCAGCCTGTGGACAGGGGACACTGAAGCTTTCTTT. The chain uses TRBV7-2 and TRBJ1-1, with 9 nucleotides matching TRBD1. J was trimmed by 3 bases and V by 5 bases; bases with no gene match: 4. The CDR3 runs 14 residues. CDR1 SGHTA and CDR2 FQGNSA come from the germline V gene.

J is TRBJ2-3 and V is TRBV2; D remains ambiguous. The germline V gene has CDR1 SNHLY and CDR2 FYNNEI. The CDR3 is 12 amino acids. Trimming left V 2 bases short and J 6 bases short, with 6 bases between. The CDR3: CASSESVDTQYF. The CDR3 DNA sequence: TGTGCCAGCAGTGAAAGTGTGGATACGCAGTATTTT.

This chain uses TRBV5-1 with TRBJ2-1; TRBD2 matches at 11 bases. Germline V CDR1 and CDR2: SGHRS, YFSETQ. CDR3 length: 16 amino acids. The ends lost 7 bases at V and 1 base at J; junction bases unmatched: 7. In nucleotides, the CDR3 is TGCGCCAGCCACCTAGCGGGGGGCCTTTCCTACAATGAGCAGTTCTTC. Translating gives CASHLAGGLSYNEQFF.